This T cell receptor (beta chain) originates from a study of cytomegalovirus exposure and HLA in healthy donors. The method was immunoSEQ multiplex PCR; TCRdb's version includes in-frame clones alone and lacks a portion of them. The sample contains some 150,000 clones, 80% to 90% of which appear only once. The table lists this clone with a count of one. The CDR3 runs to 15 residues. V gave up 4 bases and J gave up 4 bases; unmatched junction bases: 10. Looked up from germline, CDR1 is SGHAT and CDR2 is FQNNGV. The sequencing input was PBMCs. This sequence was found in a young woman in good health and CMV-seropositive. This chain uses TRBV11-2 with TRBJ2-7; TRBD2 agrees at 7 bases. The CDR3 sequence is CASSYPSGAFYEQYF. CDR3 DNA sequence: TGTGCCAGCAGCTACCCGAGCGGGGCTTTTTACGAGCAGTACTTC. Full variable domain (remainder filled in from reference TRBV11-2 and TRBJ2-7): EAGVAQSPRYKIIEKRQSVAFWCNPISGHATLYWYQQILGQGPKLLIQFQNNGVVDDSQLPKDRFSAERLKGVDSTLKIQPAKLEDSAVYLCASSYPSGAFYEQYFGPGTRLTVT.